This passage covers 25 T cell receptor beta chains from one sample sequenced in a study of T cell responses to AZD1222 COVID-19 vaccine. Here immunoSEQ multiplex PCR was the method, and the copy in TCRdb shows in-frame clones only, minus some. The table lists about 150,000 clones, around 85% of them singletons. The sequenced sample was peripheral blood, obtained after recovery from COVID-19. These receptors were taken from an adult who had recovered from COVID-19.

V is TRBV5-1 and J is TRBJ1-1, with a weak D call TRBD1 (5 bases). CDR3 length: 16 amino acids. V lost 4 bases, J lost 6 bases, and 22 bases lay in between. CDR1 and CDR2 (germline): SGHRS, YFSETQ. CDR3 coding DNA: TGCGCCAGCAGCCGGCTGATCGCCGGGGGGACTCCTGAAGCTTTCTTT. Amino acid sequence: CASSRLIAGGTPEAFF.

The chain carries TRBV2 and TRBJ2-5; unclear D gene. CDR3 size: 13 residues. Germline CDR1 SNHLY, CDR2 FYNNEI. V lost 2 bases to trimming and J lost 4 bases, with 8 bases between them. CDR3 bases: TGTGCCAGCAGTGAACGCTGGGGAGAGACCCAGTACTTC. Its translation: CASSERWGETQYF.

This clone showed up just once. The chain has TRBV18 and TRBJ2-5, with 7 bases lining up with TRBD1. This CDR3 comprises 15 residues. Germline CDR1 reads KGHSH; CDR2 reads LQKENI. With V trimmed by 6 bases and J by 3 bases, 10 bases remained unmatched. The CDR3 DNA sequence: TGTGCCAGCTCCCAGATGGGACAGAATAAAGAGACCCAGTACTTC. Translation: CASSQMGQNKETQYF. Filled out from reference TRBV18 and TRBJ2-5, the complete variable domain reads NAGVMQNPRHLVRRRGQEARLRCSPMKGHSHVYWYRQLPEEGLKFMVYLQKENIIDESGMPKERFSAEFPKEGPSILRIQQVVRGDSAAYFCASSQMGQNKETQYFGPGTRLLVL.

The chain joins TRBV2 to TRBJ2-5, with 12 bases aligning to TRBD2. The J segment lost 1 base and the V segment lost 4 bases, leaving 7 bases of the junction unmatched. CDR3 length: 17 amino acids. Germline V gene lookup returns CDR1 SNHLY and CDR2 FYNNEI. CDR3 coding DNA: TGTGCCAGCAGTGCCCCGGGACTAGCGGGCCTCCAAGAGACCCAGTACTTC. Amino acid sequence: CASSAPGLAGLQETQYF.

This chain connects TRBV24-1 to TRBJ2-7; D possibly corresponds to TRBD2 (5 bases). Germline V gene data show CDR1 as KGHDR and CDR2 as SFDVKD. V lost 0 bases and J lost 7, with 9 bases in between. The CDR3 covers 13 residues. The CDR3 bases are TGTGCCACCAGTGATTTGCACACGGGGGAGCAGTACTTC. It encodes CATSDLHTGEQYF.

The chain combines TRBV14 with TRBJ1-1, with 9 bases that match TRBD1. Trimming removed 4 bases from V and 4 bases from J; junction bases left unmatched: 10. Germline CDR1 and CDR2: SGHDN and FVKESK. This CDR3 has 16 amino acids. The CDR3 is CASSLIIQGAVTEAFF. The CDR3 DNA sequence: TGTGCCAGCAGCCTCATAATACAGGGGGCGGTCACTGAAGCTTTCTTT.

The chain uses TRBV28 and TRBJ2-5, with TRBD1 matching over 10 bases. Unmatched junction bases numbered 9, after V lost 6 bases and J lost 5 bases. Germline lookup yields CDR1 MDHEN and CDR2 SYDVKM. The CDR3 runs 15 residues. CDR3 residues: CASRMTGGGGETQYF. Here the CDR3 DNA reads TGTGCCAGCAGGATGACAGGGGGCGGCGGGGAGACCCAGTACTTC.

The chain links TRBV19 to TRBJ1-2; tentative D call: TRBD1 (6 bases). The CDR3 is 17 residues long. Per the germline V gene, CDR1 is LNHDA and CDR2 is SQIVND (reference sequence). V dropped 2 bases and J dropped 8 bases, with 24 bases sitting between them. The CDR3 here is CASSITEQGASIAGYTF. In DNA form, the CDR3 reads TGTGCCAGTAGTATAACGGAACAGGGCGCATCTATTGCCGGCTACACCTTC.

V usage is TRBV10-3 and J usage is TRBJ2-1, with D unresolved. This CDR3 has 12 amino acids. From germline, CDR1 is ENHRY and CDR2 SYGVKD. V lost 10 bases and J 8 bases, leaving 15 bases between the germline ends. DNA for the CDR3: TGTGCCACCCAAGGTGGCTCGGATGAGCAGTTCTTC. This encodes CATQGGSDEQFF.

This sequence joins TRBV28 and TRBJ2-7, with D maybe TRBD2 (8 bases). The germline CDR1 and CDR2 sequences are MDHEN and SYDVKM. The CDR3 is 15 residues long. With 9 bases removed from V and 0 bases from J, the gap between germline ends came to 18 bases. The DNA for the CDR3 is TGTGCCAGAGGGGTCGGGGGGGACAGCTCCTACGAGCAGTACTTC. Its translation: CARGVGGDSSYEQYF.

This chain links TRBV5-1 with TRBJ2-3; the match to TRBD2 covers 13 bases. V trimming: 3 bases; J trimming: 2 bases; junction bases outside the gene matches: 3. The CDR3 consists of 16 residues. Per germline, CDR1 SGHRS and CDR2 YFSETQ. This CDR3 reads CASSSGLAGDTDTQYF. The CDR3 DNA is TGCGCCAGCAGCTCCGGACTAGCGGGAGACACAGATACGCAGTATTTT.

This rearrangement joins TRBV29-1 to TRBJ1-4, with D tentatively TRBD1 (6 bases). Germline V gives CDR1 SQVTM, CDR2 ANQGSEA. CDR3 length: 13 residues. Trimming shortened V by 7 bases and J by 7 bases, and 16 bases separated the two germline ends. The DNA for the CDR3 is TGCAGCGCTGTTGGGGGGGCGAGTGAAAAACTGTTTTTT. Translated, it gives CSAVGGASEKLFF. Drawing the rest from reference TRBV29-1 and TRBJ1-4, the complete variable domain is SAVISQKPSRDICQRGTSLTIQCQVDSQVTMMFWYRQQPGQSLTLIATANQGSEATYESGFVIDKFPISRPNLTFSTLTVSNMSPEDSSIYLCSAVGGASEKLFFGSGTQLSVL.

Points on this clone: Its ends do not fully match the called genes, so a read error is possible. The chain joins TRBV4-1 to TRBJ1-3; D not certain. Germline CDR1 MGHRA, CDR2 YSYEKL. This CDR3 comprises 17 residues. The CDR3 nucleotides read TGCGCCAGCAGTCAAGGCGCGGTTACGGCCTCTGGAAACACCATATATTTT. Amino acids: CASSQGAVTASGNTIYF.

The rearrangement uses TRBV4-1 and TRBJ2-3; 8 bases agree with TRBD2. Germline V gives CDR1 MGHRA, CDR2 YSYEKL. The CDR3 has 17 amino acids. With V trimmed by 0 bases and J by 0 bases, 5 bases remained unmatched. The CDR3 DNA follows: TGCGCCAGCAGCCAAGATCCCGCGGGGGGTAGCACAGATACGCAGTATTTT. As protein: CASSQDPAGGSTDTQYF.

This clone was detected once. J is TRBJ2-1 and V is TRBV19; 8 nucleotides match TRBD1. Per germline, CDR1 LNHDA and CDR2 SQIVND (reference sequence). V trimming: 5 bases; J trimming: 9 bases; junction bases outside the gene matches: 12. The CDR3 has 15 amino acids. CDR3 sequence: CASSPRDRLTVEQFF. For the CDR3, the DNA is TGTGCCAGTAGTCCCAGGGACAGGCTGACTGTTGAGCAGTTCTTC.

This rearrangement joins TRBV15 to TRBJ2-7; 10 bases are a match to TRBD2. The V gene's germline CDR1 is LNHNV and CDR2 YYDKDF (reference sequence). This CDR3 comprises 14 residues. Trimming cost V 5 bases and J 4 bases; bases outside gene matches: 5. The CDR3 DNA sequence: TGTGCCACCAGCGTACGGACTAGCGGTTACGAGCAGTACTTC. It encodes CATSVRTSGYEQYF.

This clone was counted a single time. CDR3 in DNA: TGTGCCAGTAGTATAGGTGGACAGGGGGCCCTCAAGCAGTACTTC. Protein: CASSIGGQGALKQYF. The chain employs TRBV19 and TRBJ2-7, with 11 bases lining up with TRBD1. CDR3 length: 15 residues. V was pared by 1 base and J by 8 bases, with 7 bases of the junction left unmatched. The germline gives CDR1 LNHDA, CDR2 SQIVND (reference sequence). Full variable domain (remainder filled in from reference TRBV19 and TRBJ2-7): DGGITQSPKYLFRKEGQNVTLSCEQNLNHDAMYWYRQDPGQGLRLIYYSQIVNDFQKGDIAEGYSVSREKKESFPLTVTSAQKNPTAFYLCASSIGGQGALKQYFGPGTRLTVT.

The gene calls are TRBV18 and TRBJ1-5, with TRBD1 as a possible D gene (5 bases). V was cut by 8 bases and J by 3 bases, with 11 bases left in between. The CDR3 has 13 amino acids. In germline, CDR1 is KGHSH, CDR2 LQKENI. CDR3 protein: CASGAGYNQPQHF. The CDR3, as DNA: TGTGCCAGCGGAGCAGGGTACAATCAGCCCCAGCATTTT.

The rearrangement uses TRBV5-4 and TRBJ1-6; perhaps TRBD1 as D (5 bases). CDR1 and CDR2 from the germline V gene are SGHNT and YYREEE (reference sequence). This CDR3 is built from 14 residues. V shed 0 bases and J shed 10 bases, with 11 bases lying between them. This CDR3 reads CASSLVGGRSPLHF. CDR3 DNA sequence: TGTGCCAGCAGCTTGGTCGGGGGAAGGTCACCCCTCCACTTT.

The chain combines TRBV6-1 with TRBJ1-1, with a possible D match to TRBD1 (5 bases). CDR3 size: 19 residues. The germline V gene has CDR1 MNHNS and CDR2 SASEGT. V lost 2 bases to trimming and J lost 1 base, with 23 bases between them. CDR3 nucleotides: TGTGCCAGCAGTGAAAACAGAAGGGGCATAAGACACCGGAACACTGAAGCTTTCTTT. This encodes CASSENRRGIRHRNTEAFF.

This chain uses TRBV4-2 with TRBJ2-3; the match to TRBD1 covers 7 bases. V lost 0 bases to trimming and J lost 0 bases; unmatched junction nucleotides: 6. Germline CDR1 LGHNA, CDR2 YNFKEQ. This CDR3 is 17 amino acids long. DNA of the CDR3: TGTGCCAGCAGCCAAGATTCGGCCAGGGGGAGCACAGATACGCAGTATTTT. Translated, it gives CASSQDSARGSTDTQYF.

The genes are TRBV18 and TRBJ2-2; D unclear. Germline assignment: CDR1 KGHSH and CDR2 LQKENI. V lost 2 bases and J lost 1, with 2 bases in between. The CDR3 has 13 amino acids. CDR3 in amino acids: CASSPENTGELFF. Written as DNA, the CDR3 is TGTGCCAGCTCACCAGAGAACACCGGGGAGCTGTTTTTT.

This chain links TRBV29-1 with TRBJ1-4; tentatively, D is TRBD1 (6 bases). The V gene's germline CDR1 is SQVTM and CDR2 ANQGSEA. The CDR3 sequence is 13 residues long. Trimming pared 7 bases from V and 3 bases from J, leaving 12 bases between. This chain's CDR3 is CSAQKGANEKLFF. DNA for the CDR3: TGCAGCGCCCAAAAGGGGGCTAATGAAAAACTGTTTTTT.

The CDR3 protein is CASSLGATNTEAFF. In DNA form, the CDR3 reads TGTGCCAGCAGCTTAGGAGCCACGAACACTGAAGCTTTCTTT. The J gene is TRBJ1-1, the V gene TRBV7-9; D call uncertain. The CDR3 extends over 14 amino acids. The germline V gene encodes CDR1 SEHNR and CDR2 FQNEAQ (reference sequence). V was cut by 1 base and J by 1 base, with 7 bases left in between.

The rearrangement joins TRBV5-4 to TRBJ2-7, with TRBD1 matching 9 bases. Germline trimming cut 0 bases from V and 3 bases from J; bases unmatched to any gene: 4. In germline, CDR1 is SGHNT, CDR2 YYREEE (reference sequence). The CDR3 consists of 15 residues. The CDR3 here is CASSLDGTGNYEQYF. CDR3 bases: TGTGCCAGCAGCTTGGACGGGACAGGGAACTACGAGCAGTACTTC.